The rows below give T cell receptor beta chains drawn from one sample of a study of neurological immune-mediated disorders. TCRdb ran MiXCR on the 5' RACE reads and lists one entry per CDR3 protein. Of about 84,000 distinct CDR3 sequences in the sample, under 13% were seen once. Sample: PBMCs. The receptors come from a middle-aged man in good health. Each CDR3 is given with its conserved first and last residue. The D gene is left open where the match is weak. Clone size appears in some rows only: once, few, many, or a class for an expanded clone.

TRBV28,many,.,TRBJ2-2,CASRPTREDYTGELFF,TGTGCCAGCAGGCCTACTAGGGAGGACTACACCGGGGAGCTGTTTTTT
TRBV14,many,.,TRBJ2-7,CASRPLGGEQYF,TGTGCCAGCAGGCCTCTGGGCGGCGAGCAGTACTTC
TRBV7-2,many,.,TRBJ2-2,CASSPSRLSRELFF,TGTGCCAGCAGCCCGTCGAGATTAAGCAGGGAGCTGTTTTTT
TRBV7-3,many,.,TRBJ1-2,CASSLSGDGYTF,TGTGCCAGCAGCTTAAGTGGGGATGGCTACACCTTC
TRBV7-9,many,TRBD1,TRBJ1-2,CASSSLRDRVGYGYTF,TGTGCCAGCAGCAGCCTCCGGGACAGGGTTGGCTATGGCTACACCTTC
TRBV12-3/TRBV12-4,many,.,TRBJ1-1,CASSLGARGTEAFF,TGTGCCAGCAGTTTAGGGGCGCGGGGGACTGAAGCTTTCTTT
TRBV12-3/TRBV12-4,.,TRBD2,TRBJ2-1,CASIAPSGSPYNEQFF,TGTGCCAGCATCGCCCCTAGCGGGAGCCCCTACAATGAGCAGTTCTTC
TRBV20-1,many,.,TRBJ2-5,CSARSGVNGETQYF,TGCAGTGCTAGGTCCGGGGTGAACGGAGAGACCCAGTACTTC
TRBV3-1,many,.,TRBJ1-1,CASSQDLAPSITFF,TGTGCCAGCAGCCAAGATCTGGCACCCTCCATTACTTTCTTT
TRBV29-1,many,.,TRBJ2-7,CSVRWGATYEQYF,TGCAGCGTCCGTTGGGGGGCAACCTACGAGCAGTACTTC
TRBV6-6,many,.,TRBJ2-1,CASGSRLYNEQFF,TGTGCCAGCGGGAGTAGGTTATACAATGAGCAGTTCTTC
TRBV4-2,many,.,TRBJ2-1,CASSPGSVTGPMANEQFF,TGTGCCAGCAGCCCGGGATCGGTTACGGGACCCATGGCTAATGAGCAGTTCTTC
TRBV7-2,many,TRBD2,TRBJ2-2,CASSFEAGGNTGELFF,TGTGCCAGCAGCTTTGAAGCGGGGGGGAACACCGGGGAGCTGTTTTTT
TRBV4-2,.,.,TRBJ1-5,CASSPGPRGNQPQHF,TGTGCCAGCAGCCCTGGGCCTAGGGGGAATCAGCCCCAGCATTTT
TRBV20-1,many,.,TRBJ2-1,CSAIAARGSQNEQFF,TGCAGTGCTATCGCTGCTAGGGGTTCCCAGAATGAGCAGTTCTTC
TRBV7-8,few,.,TRBJ1-1,CASSLLLSTEAFF,TGCGCCAGCAGCCTACTCTTATCCACTGAAGCTTTCTTT
TRBV11-2,many,.,TRBJ1-4,CASSRQPTNEKLFF,TGTGCCAGCAGCCGACAGCCAACTAATGAAAAACTGTTTTTT
TRBV14,many,.,TRBJ1-1,CASSRISTEAFF,TGTGCCAGCAGCCGCATTAGCACTGAAGCTTTCTTT
TRBV3-1,.,.,TRBJ2-2,CASSQHGALGTGEMFF,TGTGCCAGCAGCCAACACGGAGCATTAGGAACCGGGGAGATGTTTTTT
TRBV6-6,many,.,TRBJ1-1,CASSYSREATEAFF,TGTGCCAGCAGTTACTCTAGGGAGGCTACTGAAGCTTTCTTT
TRBV2,.,.,TRBJ2-1,CASSGAVGTAINFF,TGTGCCAGCAGTGGTGCCGTAGGGACGGCCATTAACTTCTTC
TRBV5-1,many,.,TRBJ1-1,CASTRLRDTEAFF,TGCGCCAGCACTAGGCTGAGGGACACTGAAGCTTTCTTT
TRBV11-2,many,.,TRBJ2-5,CASSLASVYQETQYF,TGTGCCAGCAGCTTGGCTAGCGTGTACCAAGAGACCCAGTACTTC
TRBV7-9,many,.,TRBJ2-7,CASSFPLTDPRDEQYF,TGTGCCAGCAGCTTCCCACTTACCGATCCACGGGACGAGCAGTACTTC
TRBV6-1,many,TRBD1,TRBJ2-4,CASSETGSQNIQYF,TGTGCCAGCAGTGAGACAGGGTCCCAAAACATTCAGTACTTC
TRBV11-2,many,TRBD1,TRBJ2-7,CASSPRTGGTYEQYF,TGTGCCAGCAGCCCGCGGACAGGGGGCACCTACGAGCAGTACTTC
TRBV11-2,many,TRBD2,TRBJ2-1,CASSLVYLAGEDNEQFF,TGTGCCAGCAGCTTAGTTTATTTGGCGGGAGAGGACAATGAGCAGTTCTTC
TRBV11-2,many,.,TRBJ2-1,CASSLRRVTESSYNEQFF,TGTGCCAGCAGCTTACGACGGGTTACCGAGAGCTCCTACAATGAGCAGTTCTTC
TRBV5-6,many,TRBD2,TRBJ2-3,CASSLRTSGTSTDTQYF,TGTGCCAGCAGCCTGAGGACTAGCGGAACTAGCACAGATACGCAGTATTTT
TRBV7-3,many,.,TRBJ2-1,CASSWGRANEQFF,TGTGCCAGCAGCTGGGGGCGGGCCAATGAGCAGTTCTTC
TRBV7-3,many,.,TRBJ1-4,CASSYKGVGANEKLFF,TGTGCCAGCAGTTACAAAGGGGTCGGGGCTAATGAAAAACTGTTTTTT
TRBV20-1,few,.,TRBJ2-7,CSASSQGVSYEQYF,TGCAGTGCTAGTTCACAGGGAGTCTCCTACGAGCAGTACTTC
TRBV5-1,many,.,TRBJ1-1,CASSLEGGTEAFF,TGCGCCAGCAGCTTGGAGGGGGGCACTGAAGCTTTCTTT
TRBV28,many,TRBD1,TRBJ2-1,CASSLDRGAAWEQFF,TGTGCCAGCAGTTTGGACAGGGGGGCCGCCTGGGAGCAGTTCTTC
TRBV10-3,many,.,TRBJ2-3,CAISEARGPTQYF,TGTGCCATCAGTGAGGCGAGAGGGCCTACGCAGTATTTT
TRBV20-1,many,.,TRBJ2-5,CSAGSGVQETQYF,TGCAGTGCTGGATCCGGGGTCCAAGAGACCCAGTACTTC
TRBV25-1,.,.,TRBJ2-4,CASSEWGKAKNLQYF,TGTGCCAGCAGTGAATGGGGGAAAGCCAAAAACTTACAGTACTTC
TRBV20-1,many,.,TRBJ1-5,CSARWGWDSNQPQHF,TGCAGTGCTAGGTGGGGTTGGGATAGCAATCAGCCCCAGCATTTT
TRBV5-1,many,TRBD2,TRBJ2-6,CASSSRLAANSGANVLTF,TGCGCCAGCAGCTCTCGCCTAGCGGCGAACTCTGGGGCCAACGTCCTGACTTTC
TRBV5-6,few,.,TRBJ2-3,CASSSLRARDTQYF,TGTGCCAGCAGCAGTCTGAGGGCGAGAGATACGCAGTATTTT